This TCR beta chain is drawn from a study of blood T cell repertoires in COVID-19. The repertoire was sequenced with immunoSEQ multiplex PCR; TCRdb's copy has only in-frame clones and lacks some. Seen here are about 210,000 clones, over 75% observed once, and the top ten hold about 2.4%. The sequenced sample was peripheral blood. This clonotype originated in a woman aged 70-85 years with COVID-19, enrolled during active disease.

The CDR3 DNA follows: TGTGCCAGCAGTGAAGCGCTACGGGGATGGAATTCACCCCTCCACTTT. As protein: CASSEALRGWNSPLHF. The J gene is TRBJ1-6, the V gene TRBV2; D is unclear. The CDR3 runs 16 residues. The ends were cut back, 0 bases at V and 7 bases at J, with 13 bases in the middle. The germline V gene has CDR1 SNHLY and CDR2 FYNNEI. Supplemented by reference TRBV2 and TRBJ1-6, the full variable domain reads EPEVTQTPSHQVTQMGQEVILRCVPISNHLYFYWYRQILGQKVEFLVSFYNNEISEKSEIFDDQFSVERPDGSNFTLKIRSTKLEDSAMYFCASSEALRGWNSPLHFGNGTRLTVT.